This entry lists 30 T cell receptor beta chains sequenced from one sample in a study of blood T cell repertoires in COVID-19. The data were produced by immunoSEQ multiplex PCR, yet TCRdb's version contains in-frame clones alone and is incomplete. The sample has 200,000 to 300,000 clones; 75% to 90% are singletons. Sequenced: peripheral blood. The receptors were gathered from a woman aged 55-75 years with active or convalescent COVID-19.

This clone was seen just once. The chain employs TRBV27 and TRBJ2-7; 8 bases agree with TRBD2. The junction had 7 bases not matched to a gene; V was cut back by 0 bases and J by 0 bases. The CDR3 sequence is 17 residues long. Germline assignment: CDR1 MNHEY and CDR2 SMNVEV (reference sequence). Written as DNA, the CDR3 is TGTGCCAGCAGTTTATCCCCGGGGGGGGCCACCTCCTACGAGCAGTACTTC. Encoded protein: CASSLSPGGATSYEQYF.

CDR3 bases: TGTGCCAGCAGTTTACAGCAGGGTGATGGCTACACCTTC. Its translation is CASSLQQGDGYTF. The rearrangement joins TRBV12-3 or TRBV12-4 to TRBJ1-2, with D perhaps matching TRBD1 (5 bases). The CDR3 consists of 13 residues. The V end lost 2 bases, the J end lost 6 bases, and 10 bases lay between the germline ends.

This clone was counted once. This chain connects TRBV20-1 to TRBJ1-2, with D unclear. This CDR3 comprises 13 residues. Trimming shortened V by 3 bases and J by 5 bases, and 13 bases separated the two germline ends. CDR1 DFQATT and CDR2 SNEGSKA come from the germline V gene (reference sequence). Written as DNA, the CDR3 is TGCAGTGCTAGTGCCGGACTAGGTTATGGCTACACCTTC. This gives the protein CSASAGLGYGYTF.

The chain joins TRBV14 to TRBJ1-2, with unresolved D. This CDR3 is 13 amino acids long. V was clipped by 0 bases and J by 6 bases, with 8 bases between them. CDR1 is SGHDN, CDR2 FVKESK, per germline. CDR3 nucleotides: TGTGCCAGCAGCCAAGACCCCGGGGATGGCTACACCTTC. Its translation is CASSQDPGDGYTF.

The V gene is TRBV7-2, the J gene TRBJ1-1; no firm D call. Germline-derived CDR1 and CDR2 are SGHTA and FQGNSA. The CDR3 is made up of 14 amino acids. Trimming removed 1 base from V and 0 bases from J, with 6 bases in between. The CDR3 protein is CASSLVAVNTEAFF. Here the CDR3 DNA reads TGTGCCAGCAGCTTAGTCGCGGTGAACACTGAAGCTTTCTTT.

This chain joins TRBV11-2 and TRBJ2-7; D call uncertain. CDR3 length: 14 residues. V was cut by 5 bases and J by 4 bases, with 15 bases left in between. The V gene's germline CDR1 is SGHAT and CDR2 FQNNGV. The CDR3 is CASSDGAGRYEQYF. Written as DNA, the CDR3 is TGTGCCAGCAGCGATGGAGCCGGTAGGTACGAGCAGTACTTC.

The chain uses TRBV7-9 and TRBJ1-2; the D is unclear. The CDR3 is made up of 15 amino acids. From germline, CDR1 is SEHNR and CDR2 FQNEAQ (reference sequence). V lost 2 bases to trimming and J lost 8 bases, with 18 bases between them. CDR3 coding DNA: TGTGCCAGCAGCTTATCCCCGTTCTGGGCGTTGGGCTACACCTTC. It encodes CASSLSPFWALGYTF.

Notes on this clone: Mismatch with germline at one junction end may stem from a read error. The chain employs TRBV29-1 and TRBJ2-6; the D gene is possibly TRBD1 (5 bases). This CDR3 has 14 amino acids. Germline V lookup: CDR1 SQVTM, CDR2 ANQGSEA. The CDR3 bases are TGCAGCGTCGAAGGGGCCTCTGGGGCCAACGTCCTGACTTTC. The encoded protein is CSVEGASGANVLTF.

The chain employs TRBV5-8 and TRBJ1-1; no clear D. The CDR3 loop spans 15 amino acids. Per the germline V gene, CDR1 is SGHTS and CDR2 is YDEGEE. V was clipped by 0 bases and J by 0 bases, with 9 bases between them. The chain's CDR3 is CASSLGTVMNTEAFF. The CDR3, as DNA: TGTGCCAGCAGCTTGGGTACGGTGATGAACACTGAAGCTTTCTTT.

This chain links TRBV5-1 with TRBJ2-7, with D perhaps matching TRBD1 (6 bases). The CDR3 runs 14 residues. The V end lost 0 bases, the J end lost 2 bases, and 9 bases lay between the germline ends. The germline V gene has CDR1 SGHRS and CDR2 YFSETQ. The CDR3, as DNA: TGCGCCAGCAGCTTGGGACAGGCGGCCTACGAGCAGTACTTC. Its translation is CASSLGQAAYEQYF.

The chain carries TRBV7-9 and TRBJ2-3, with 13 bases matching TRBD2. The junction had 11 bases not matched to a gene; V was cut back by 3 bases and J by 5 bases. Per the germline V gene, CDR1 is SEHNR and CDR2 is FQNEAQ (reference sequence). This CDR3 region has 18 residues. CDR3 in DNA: TGTGCCAGCAGCTTTTGGGTGCCGGGACTAGCGGGGAAAGATACGCAGTATTTT. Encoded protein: CASSFWVPGLAGKDTQYF.

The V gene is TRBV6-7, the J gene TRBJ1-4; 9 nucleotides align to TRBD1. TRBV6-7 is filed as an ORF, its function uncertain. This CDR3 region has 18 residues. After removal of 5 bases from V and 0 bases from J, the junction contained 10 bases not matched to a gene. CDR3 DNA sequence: TGTGCCAGCAGTGACTACCAACAGGGGGCATCAACTAATGAAAAACTGTTTTTT. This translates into CASSDYQQGASTNEKLFF.

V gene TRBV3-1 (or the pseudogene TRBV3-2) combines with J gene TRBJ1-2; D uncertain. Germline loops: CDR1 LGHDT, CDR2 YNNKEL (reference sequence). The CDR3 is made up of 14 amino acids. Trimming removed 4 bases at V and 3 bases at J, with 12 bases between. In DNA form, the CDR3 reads TGTGCCAGCAGCCTCCCCGGGGAAGACTATGGCTACACCTTC. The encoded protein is CASSLPGEDYGYTF.

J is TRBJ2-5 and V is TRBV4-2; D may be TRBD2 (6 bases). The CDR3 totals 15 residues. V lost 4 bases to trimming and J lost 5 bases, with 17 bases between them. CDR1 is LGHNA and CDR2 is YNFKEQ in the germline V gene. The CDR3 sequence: CASSLMDTEGETQYF. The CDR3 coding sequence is TGTGCCAGCAGCCTGATGGACACGGAGGGTGAGACCCAGTACTTC.

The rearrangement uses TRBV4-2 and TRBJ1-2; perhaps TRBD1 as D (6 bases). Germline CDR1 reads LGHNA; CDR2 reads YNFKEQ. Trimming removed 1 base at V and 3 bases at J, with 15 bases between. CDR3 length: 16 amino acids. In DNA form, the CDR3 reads TGTGCCAGCAGCCAAGGGCGCCGACAGGCCTACTATGGCTACACCTTC. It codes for CASSQGRRQAYYGYTF.

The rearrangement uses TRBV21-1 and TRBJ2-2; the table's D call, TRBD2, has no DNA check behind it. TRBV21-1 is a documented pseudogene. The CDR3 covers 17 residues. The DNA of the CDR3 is TGTGCCAGCAGCAAAACCCGACTAGGCCCGAACACCGGGGAGCTGTTTTTT. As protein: CASSKTRLGPNTGELFF.

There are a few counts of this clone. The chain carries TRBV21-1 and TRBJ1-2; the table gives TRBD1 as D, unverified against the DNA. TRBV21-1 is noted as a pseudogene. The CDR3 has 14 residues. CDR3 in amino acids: CASSTRQDNYGYTF. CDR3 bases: TGTGCCAGCAGCACCCGACAGGACAACTATGGCTACACCTTC.

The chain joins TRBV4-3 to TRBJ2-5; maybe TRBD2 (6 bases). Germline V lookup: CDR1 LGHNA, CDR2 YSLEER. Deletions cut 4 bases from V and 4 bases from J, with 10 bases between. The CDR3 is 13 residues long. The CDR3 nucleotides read TGCGCCAGCAGCCGGGGGGTAGGAGAGACCCAGTACTTC. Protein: CASSRGVGETQYF.

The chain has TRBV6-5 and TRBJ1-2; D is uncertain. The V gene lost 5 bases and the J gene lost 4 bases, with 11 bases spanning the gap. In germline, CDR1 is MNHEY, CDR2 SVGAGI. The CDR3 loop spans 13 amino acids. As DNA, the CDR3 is TGTGCCAGCAGTCCTGCGGGTCTCTATGGCTACACCTTC. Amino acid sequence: CASSPAGLYGYTF.

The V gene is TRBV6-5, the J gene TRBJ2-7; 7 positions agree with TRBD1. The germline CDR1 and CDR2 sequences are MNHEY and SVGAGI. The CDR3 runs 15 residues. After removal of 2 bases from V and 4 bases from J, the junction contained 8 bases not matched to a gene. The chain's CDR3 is CASSYGPRGFYEQYF. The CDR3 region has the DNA TGTGCCAGCAGTTACGGGCCCAGGGGGTTTTACGAGCAGTACTTC.

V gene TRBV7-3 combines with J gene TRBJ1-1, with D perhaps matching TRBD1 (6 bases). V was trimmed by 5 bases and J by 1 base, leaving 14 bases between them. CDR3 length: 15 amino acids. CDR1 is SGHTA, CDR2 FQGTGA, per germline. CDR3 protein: CASSPQGSGNTEAFF. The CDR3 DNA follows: TGTGCCAGCAGCCCTCAGGGGTCTGGGAACACTGAAGCTTTCTTT.

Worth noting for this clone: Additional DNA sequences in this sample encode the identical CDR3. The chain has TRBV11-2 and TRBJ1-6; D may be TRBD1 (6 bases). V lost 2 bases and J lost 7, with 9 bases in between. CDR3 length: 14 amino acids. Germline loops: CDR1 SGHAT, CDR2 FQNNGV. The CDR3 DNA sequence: TGTGCCAGCAGCTTACCGGGGGGCAATTCACCCCTCCACTTT. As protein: CASSLPGGNSPLHF.

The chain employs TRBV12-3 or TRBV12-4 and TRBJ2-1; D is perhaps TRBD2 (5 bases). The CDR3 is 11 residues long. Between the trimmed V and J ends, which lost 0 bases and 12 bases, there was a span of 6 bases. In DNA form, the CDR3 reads TGTGCCAGCAGTTTAGCAGGGAGGCAGTTCTTC. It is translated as CASSLAGRQFF.

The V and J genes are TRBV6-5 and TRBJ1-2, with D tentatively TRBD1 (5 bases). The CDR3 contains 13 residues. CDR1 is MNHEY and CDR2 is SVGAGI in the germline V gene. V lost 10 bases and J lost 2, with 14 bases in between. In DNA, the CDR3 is TGTGCCACCGTTCCGGACACAAACTATGGCTACACCTTC. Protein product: CATVPDTNYGYTF.

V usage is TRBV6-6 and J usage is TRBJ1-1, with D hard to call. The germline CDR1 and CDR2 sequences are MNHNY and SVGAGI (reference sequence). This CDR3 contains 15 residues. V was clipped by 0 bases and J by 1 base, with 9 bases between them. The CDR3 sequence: CASSYSPRGNTEAFF. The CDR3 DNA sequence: TGTGCCAGCAGTTACTCGCCCCGGGGGAACACTGAAGCTTTCTTT.

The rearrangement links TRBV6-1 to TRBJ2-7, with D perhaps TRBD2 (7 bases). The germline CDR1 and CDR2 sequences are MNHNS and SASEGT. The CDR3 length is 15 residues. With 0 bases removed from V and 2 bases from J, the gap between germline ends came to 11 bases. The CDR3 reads CASSEAGGPTYEQYF. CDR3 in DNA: TGTGCCAGCAGTGAAGCCGGGGGGCCCACCTACGAGCAGTACTTC.

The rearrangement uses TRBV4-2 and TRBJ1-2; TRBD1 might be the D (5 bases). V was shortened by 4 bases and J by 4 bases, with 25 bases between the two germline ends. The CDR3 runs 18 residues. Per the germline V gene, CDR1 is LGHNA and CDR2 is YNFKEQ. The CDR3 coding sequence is TGTGCCAGCAGCCCAGCGGGCGGGGGTTTTAGTGCCCTCTATGGCTACACCTTC. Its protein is CASSPAGGGFSALYGYTF.

The CDR3 coding sequence is TGTGCCAGCAGCCCCGCAGGAGCCAAAAACATTCAGTACTTC. Translation: CASSPAGAKNIQYF. This chain connects TRBV11-2 to TRBJ2-4, with D uncertain. Per germline, CDR1 SGHAT and CDR2 FQNNGV. The CDR3 runs 14 residues. Deletions cut 5 bases from V and 0 bases from J, with 8 bases between.

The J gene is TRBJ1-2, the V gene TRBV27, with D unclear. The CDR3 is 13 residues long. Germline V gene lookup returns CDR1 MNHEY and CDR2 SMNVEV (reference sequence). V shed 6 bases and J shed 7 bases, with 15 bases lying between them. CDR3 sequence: CASSSSRVAGYTF. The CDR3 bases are TGTGCCAGCAGCTCCAGCCGGGTAGCTGGCTACACCTTC.

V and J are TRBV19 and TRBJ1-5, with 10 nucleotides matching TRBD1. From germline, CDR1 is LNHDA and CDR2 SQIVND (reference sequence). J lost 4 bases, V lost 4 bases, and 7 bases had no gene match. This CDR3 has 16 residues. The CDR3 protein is CASSTGDRGINQPQHF. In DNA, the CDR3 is TGTGCCAGTAGTACGGGGGACAGGGGAATTAATCAGCCCCAGCATTTT.